This entry concerns a single T cell receptor (beta chain). The data belong to a study of T cells after yellow fever vaccination. 5'RACE template switching added a universal primer site and UMIs to TCR cDNA. TCRdb used MiXCR to reprocess the 5' RACE reads, holding one entry per CDR3 protein. Of about 330,000 distinct CDR3 sequences in the sample, about 6.6% are singletons; the top ten hold roughly a sixth. Germline V gene lookup returns CDR1 LNHNV and CDR2 YYDKDF (reference sequence). The CDR3 contains 15 residues. J gave up 2 bases and V 3 bases, and 7 bases lay outside the gene matches. This sequence joins TRBV15 and TRBJ2-7, with 7 positions matching TRBD1. The receptor's source is a man in his late teens or twenties who received the YFV17D yellow fever vaccine. This specimen consisted of PBMCs, obtained 35 to 50 days after the first yellow fever vaccination. The CDR3 is CATSSWQGVAYEQYF. CDR3 sequence (DNA): TGTGCCACCAGCAGCTGGCAGGGGGTAGCCTACGAGCAGTACTTC.